This TCR beta chain appears in the sequencing data of a study of blood T cells in healthy people across ages. Findings and caveats of the study: It was found that TCR beta diversity correlated strongly with the percentage of naive T cells.

Germline V gene data show CDR1 as DFQATT and CDR2 as SNEGSKA (reference sequence). The CDR3 is made up of 16 amino acids. Germline trimming cut 3 bases from V and 7 bases from J; bases unmatched to any gene: 13. Primers used in a second PCR of about 6 to 11 cycles were a sample-barcoded 5' primer and a J-beta primer mix. Each sample provided no less than 2.5 million CDR3-containing paired-end reads. TCRdb used MiXCR to reprocess the 5' RACE reads, holding one entry per CDR3 protein. The data contain some 1.6 million distinct CDR3 sequences, roughly 32% of them seen just once; the ten biggest clones take up approximately 10%. Points on this clonotype: Its antigen is undetermined.

This chain links TRBV20-1 with TRBJ2-1; 9 bases line up with TRBD2. This TCR was sampled from a woman in her twenties or thirties in good health. The sample was blood. CDR3 region: CSASDLGGRVENEQFF. The CDR3 nucleotides are TGCAGTGCTAGTGATCTCGGCGGGAGGGTTGAGAATGAGCAGTTCTTC.